Below, 7 T cell receptor beta chains from the same sample are listed, as sequenced in a study of tissue T cells after allogeneic stem cell transplantation. Repertoires were generated with immunoSEQ multiplex PCR, while TCRdb's copy carries only in-frame clones and drops some. The repertoire includes 15,000 to 20,000 clones, about 70% of them detected once, and approximately 0.93% sits in the top ten. Specimen: spleen. The receptors derive from a female BALB/c mouse in good health. The mice in this strain carry MHC haplotype H2-d.

A word on this clone: Gene names refer to mouse genes. Read coverage stops 1 residue before the CDR3 terminus; the germline J gene supplies the remainder. J is TRBJ2-7 and V is TRBV13-2; 11 positions agree with TRBD1. The trim removed 1 base at V and 3 bases at J, leaving 3 bases unmatched. The CDR3 is 15 residues long. Germline assignment: CDR1 NNHNN and CDR2 SYGAGS (reference sequence). The sequenced CDR3 bases are TGTGCCAGCGGTGATACGGGGACAGGGGGCTATGAACAGTAC. It translates to CASGDTGTGGYEQY. The whole CDR3 sequence reads CASGDTGTGGYEQYF.

With regard to this clone: The listed genes are named as in mouse. The read ends 1 residue early relative to the CDR3; the germline J gene fills the gap. J is TRBJ1-1 and V is TRBV19; D remains ambiguous. Germline CDR1 reads FNHDT; CDR2 reads SITEND (reference sequence). The CDR3 is made up of 14 amino acids. V lost 1 base and J lost 3, with 10 bases in between. The CDR3 is CASSIRSGDTEVFF. The part of the CDR3 DNA that was read is TGTGCCAGCAGTATAAGGTCAGGAGACACAGAAGTCTTC. The full variable domain, completed using reference TRBV19 and TRBJ1-1, is GGIITQTPKFLIGQEGQKLTLKCQQNFNHDTMYWYRQDSGKGLRLIYYSITENDLQKGDLSEGYDASREKKSSFSLTVTSAQKNEMAVFLCASSIRSGDTEVFFGKGTRLTVV.

Points on this clone: The gene names here belong to mouse. The CDR3 sequence: CAWSLSGNTEVFF. The DNA read from the CDR3 is TGTGCCTGGAGTCTATCAGGGAACACAGAAGTCTTC. This chain connects TRBV31 to TRBJ1-1; D remains unclear. The read ends 1 residue early relative to the CDR3; the germline J gene fills the gap. Germline V CDR1 and CDR2: GKSSPN, SITVG. The ends were cut back, 0 bases at V and 1 base at J, with 6 bases in the middle. This CDR3 spans 13 amino acids.

Comment on this clone: The gene names given are mouse names. From the germline J gene comes the end of the CDR3, since the read stops 1 residue before it. The chain employs TRBV4 and TRBJ2-3; 9 bases agree with TRBD1. The V and J ends lost 4 bases and 3 bases, in that order; junction bases with no gene match: 2. The CDR3 spans 14 residues. CDR1 LGHDT and CDR2 YNNKQL come from the germline V gene (reference sequence). CDR3 DNA (partial): TGTGCCAGCAGCTTGGGACAGGGCGCAGAAACGCTGTAT. This translates into CASSLGQGAETLY. The whole CDR3 sequence is CASSLGQGAETLYF.

A remark on this clone: The gene names given are mouse names. The read comes to an end 1 residue before the CDR3 does, leaving the germline J gene to fill in the end. V is TRBV4 and J is TRBJ1-3, with TRBD1 as a possible D gene (6 bases). This CDR3 region has 14 residues. V shed 4 bases and J shed 0 bases, with 7 bases lying between them. Looked up from germline, CDR1 is LGHDT and CDR2 is YNNKQL (reference sequence). The DNA read from the CDR3 is TGTGCCAGCAGCTTGGACAGTTCTGGAAATACGCTCTAT. Translated, it gives CASSLDSSGNTLY. The full-length CDR3 reads as CASSLDSSGNTLYF.

Concerning this clone: Gene names follow the mouse nomenclature. The DNA ends 1 residue before the CDR3 does, and the rest of the CDR3 is filled in from the germline J gene. The sample has other DNA sequences that encode this CDR3 too. The rearrangement links TRBV13-1 to TRBJ2-7; D possibly corresponds to TRBD2 (6 bases). The V and J ends lost 5 bases and 4 bases respectively, with 7 bases between them. The CDR3 length is 11 residues. Germline-derived CDR1 and CDR2 are NSHNY and SYGAGN. The CDR3 protein is CASSGGYEQYF. The sequenced part of the CDR3 DNA is TGTGCCAGCAGCGGGGGGTATGAACAGTAC.

Comment on this clone: The gene symbols are mouse symbols. The missing CDR3 end, 1 residue past where the read stops, is filled in from the germline J gene. This chain links TRBV3 with TRBJ1-2; TRBD1 might be the D (5 bases). The V end lost 6 bases, the J end lost 3 bases, and 11 bases lay between the germline ends. The CDR3 runs 13 residues. Per germline, CDR1 SNHLY and CDR2 FYNGKV (reference sequence). Incomplete CDR3 DNA: TGTGCCAGCAGGCCGGGACGGGACTCCGACTACACC. This gives the protein CASRPGRDSDYT. The complete CDR3 reads CASRPGRDSDYTF. Based on the CDR3 plus reference TRBV3 and TRBJ1-2, the full variable domain is GPKVLQIPSHQIIDMGQMVTLNCDPVSNHLYFYWYKQILGQQMEFLVNFYNGKVMEKSKLFKDQFSVERPDGSYFTLKIQPTALEDSAVYFCASRPGRDSDYTFGSGTRLLVI.